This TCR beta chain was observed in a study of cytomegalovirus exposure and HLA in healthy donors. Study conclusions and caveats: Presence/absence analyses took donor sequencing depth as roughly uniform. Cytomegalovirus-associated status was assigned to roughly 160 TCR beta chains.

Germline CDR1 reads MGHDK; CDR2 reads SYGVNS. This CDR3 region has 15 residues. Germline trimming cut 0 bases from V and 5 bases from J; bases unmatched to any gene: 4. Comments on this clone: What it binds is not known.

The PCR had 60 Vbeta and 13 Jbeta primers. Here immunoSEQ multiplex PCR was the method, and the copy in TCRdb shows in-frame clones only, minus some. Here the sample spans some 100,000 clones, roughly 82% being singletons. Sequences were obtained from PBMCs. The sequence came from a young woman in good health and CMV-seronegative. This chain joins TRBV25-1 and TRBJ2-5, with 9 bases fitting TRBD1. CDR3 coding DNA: TGTGCCAGCAGTGAATACACAGGGGGCGATGAGACCCAGTACTTC. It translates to CASSEYTGGDETQYF.